The 23 T cell receptor beta chains below come from one sample, sequenced in a study of blood T cell repertoires in COVID-19. The table came from immunoSEQ multiplex PCR; TCRdb's copy has only in-frame clones and leaves some out. The table includes fewer than 40,000 clones, about 91% detected once. The material sequenced was peripheral blood. Receptors originate from a woman aged 70-85 years with active COVID-19.

The sample holds one count of this clone. The CDR3 bases are TGTGCCAGCTGCCGTAGCGCCGAAGCTTTCTTT. This translates into CASCRSAEAFF. The chain employs TRBV12-3 or TRBV12-4 and TRBJ1-1; D remains unclear. The CDR3 extends over 11 amino acids. The V end was cut by 8 bases, the J end by 8 bases, with 12 bases between.

V gene TRBV4-2 combines with J gene TRBJ2-7; possibly TRBD1 for D (7 bases). The CDR3 totals 15 residues. The germline V gene encodes CDR1 LGHNA and CDR2 YNFKEQ. V shed 1 base and J shed 3 bases, with 13 bases lying between them. The CDR3 DNA sequence: TGTGCCAGCAGCCAAGGAAACAGGGGAGGCTACGAGCAGTACTTC. Translated, it gives CASSQGNRGGYEQYF.

The V gene is TRBV9, the J gene TRBJ1-6; the D is unclear. The germline V and J ends were trimmed by 5 bases and 0 bases, with 9 bases remaining between them. In germline, CDR1 is SGDLS, CDR2 YYNGEE. The CDR3 totals 15 residues. CDR3 sequence reads: CASSPPGSYNSPLHF. The CDR3 DNA follows: TGTGCCAGCAGTCCCCCGGGCTCCTATAATTCACCCCTCCACTTT.

This clone showed up just a few times. The rearrangement links TRBV2 to TRBJ2-3; TRBD1 is a possible D gene (5 bases). Germline CDR1 and CDR2: SNHLY and FYNNEI. The CDR3 extends over 11 amino acids. V gave up 8 bases and J gave up 2 bases, with 5 bases separating them. The chain's CDR3 is CASGATDTQYF. The CDR3, as DNA: TGTGCCAGCGGGGCCACAGATACGCAGTATTTT.

V usage is TRBV4-1 and J usage is TRBJ2-2; 8 nucleotides line up with TRBD1. The CDR3 totals 16 residues. Trimming at V came to 1 base and at J to 0 bases, leaving 1 base not matched to a gene. The germline V gene encodes CDR1 MGHRA and CDR2 YSYEKL. The CDR3 DNA follows: TGCGCCAGCAGCCAAGGGACAGGGACGAACACCGGGGAGCTGTTTTTT. Encoded protein: CASSQGTGTNTGELFF.

V and J are TRBV7-9 and TRBJ1-4; no definite D call. The V end lost 5 bases, the J end lost 3 bases, and 16 bases lay between the germline ends. This CDR3 spans 16 amino acids. Per the germline V gene, CDR1 is SEHNR and CDR2 is FQNEAQ (reference sequence). CDR3 protein: CASSPSRMAANEKLFF. CDR3 DNA: TGTGCCAGCAGCCCCTCCCGGATGGCGGCTAATGAAAAACTGTTTTTT.

The genes are TRBV6-5 and TRBJ2-1, with D possibly TRBD2 on 5 matching bases. The CDR3 runs to 13 residues. Germline CDR1 and CDR2: MNHEY and SVGAGI. Trimming shortened V by 5 bases and J by 9 bases, and 14 bases separated the two germline ends. The CDR3 nucleotides read TGTGCCAGCAGTCGCCAGGCCGCGGGTGAGCAGTTCTTC. Amino acids: CASSRQAAGEQFF.

This clone was seen just once. This chain connects TRBV11-3 to TRBJ1-4, with D maybe TRBD1 (5 bases). The germline V and J ends were trimmed by 4 bases and 3 bases, with 15 bases remaining between them. Looked up from germline, CDR1 is SGHNT and CDR2 is YENEEA. CDR3 length: 16 amino acids. The CDR3 spells CASSSRGYAPNEKLFF. CDR3 nucleotide sequence: TGTGCCAGCAGCTCCCGGGGGTATGCGCCTAATGAAAAACTGTTTTTT.

This chain links TRBV28 with TRBJ2-2; 9 positions agree with TRBD2. The CDR3 runs to 17 residues. The germline gives CDR1 MDHEN, CDR2 SYDVKM. Unmatched junction bases numbered 18, after V lost 7 bases and J lost 9 bases. CDR3 bases: TGTGCCAGCAACCCCCTCGGCGGGGGGGTCCGGGGCCGGGAGCTGTTTTTT. Translating gives CASNPLGGGVRGRELFF.

This clone was picked up one time. The chain couples TRBV6-5 to TRBJ2-7, with D perhaps TRBD2 (6 bases). Trimming left V 0 bases short and J 7 bases short, with 13 bases between. The CDR3 length is 14 residues. CDR1 MNHEY and CDR2 SVGAGI come from the germline V gene. CDR3 sequence (DNA): TGTGCCAGCAGTTACTCGGCCTCAGCGGGTGAGCAGTACTTC. Its translation is CASSYSASAGEQYF.

The chain is built from TRBV10-3 and TRBJ2-2; D is perhaps TRBD1 (5 bases). Between the trimmed V and J ends, which lost 7 bases and 1 base, there was a span of 10 bases. The CDR3 sequence is 14 residues long. Germline CDR1 ENHRY, CDR2 SYGVKD. The CDR3 loop reads CAIKSQGNTGELFF. The DNA for the CDR3 is TGTGCCATCAAAAGCCAGGGGAACACCGGGGAGCTGTTTTTT.

This clone was counted once. The chain is built from TRBV28 and TRBJ2-1; the match to TRBD1 covers 9 bases. This CDR3 comprises 17 residues. V lost 1 base and J lost 9; bases outside the gene matches: 13. The germline gives CDR1 MDHEN, CDR2 SYDVKM. CDR3 region: CASSLYSGTGIGGEQFF. In nucleotides, the CDR3 is TGTGCCAGCAGTTTATACTCAGGGACAGGGATTGGCGGTGAGCAGTTCTTC.

This chain uses TRBV10-3 with TRBJ1-5; the match to TRBD1 covers 8 bases. The CDR3 totals 18 residues. Germline CDR1 reads ENHRY; CDR2 reads SYGVKD. Trimming cost V 0 bases and J 1 base; bases outside gene matches: 8. DNA for the CDR3: TGTGCCATCAGTGAGTCCCCAGGGGGCGCCGGGAGCAATCAGCCCCAGCATTTT. Translated: CAISESPGGAGSNQPQHF.

The genes are TRBV18 and TRBJ2-3; TRBD2 aligns across 8 bases. There are 16 residues in the CDR3. CDR1 is KGHSH, CDR2 LQKENI, per germline. J lost 2 bases, V lost 1 base, and 5 bases had no gene match. CDR3 sequence (DNA): TGTGCCAGCTCACCACGGGCGGGGGGTGCCACAGATACGCAGTATTTT. Amino acid sequence: CASSPRAGGATDTQYF.

V is TRBV3-1 (or the pseudogene TRBV3-2) and J is TRBJ1-1; 7 nucleotides agree with TRBD1. Unmatched junction bases numbered 2, after V lost 4 bases and J lost 3 bases. CDR3 length equals 13 residues. The germline gives CDR1 LGHDT, CDR2 YNNKEL (reference sequence). The CDR3 nucleotides read TGTGCCAGCAGCCCCACAGGGGACACTGAAGCTTTCTTT. It yields the protein CASSPTGDTEAFF.

The genes are TRBV5-4 and TRBJ2-7; a possible D gene is TRBD1 (5 bases). The ends were cut back, 4 bases at V and 3 bases at J, with 20 bases in the middle. This CDR3 region has 16 residues. CDR1 and CDR2 (germline): SGHNT, YYREEE (reference sequence). The CDR3 protein is CASSHSGSRNYYEQYF. As DNA, the CDR3 is TGTGCCAGCAGCCACTCAGGGTCCCGAAACTACTACGAGCAGTACTTC.

V and J are TRBV7-9 and TRBJ2-1, with 10 bases fitting TRBD2. The length of the CDR3 is 15 residues. V shed 8 bases, J shed 8 bases, and the junction held 12 bases outside the gene matches. The germline V gene encodes CDR1 SEHNR and CDR2 FQNEAQ (reference sequence). In DNA form, the CDR3 reads TGTGCCAGCGTCCTAATGGTAGCGGGGGGCCATGAGCAGTTCTTC. Translation gives CASVLMVAGGHEQFF.

This clone was seen only once. DNA of the CDR3: TGTGCCAGCAGTTTATGGAGACTAGCGGGGGGTGTTAGAGACAATGAGCAGTTCTTC. This translates into CASSLWRLAGGVRDNEQFF. This chain links TRBV28 with TRBJ2-1; 13 nucleotides line up with TRBD2. Trimming cost V 0 bases and J 5 bases; bases outside gene matches: 10. The CDR3 loop spans 19 amino acids. Germline assignment: CDR1 MDHEN and CDR2 SYDVKM.

The genes are TRBV11-2 and TRBJ2-3, with 7 bases identical to TRBD1. Germline assignment: CDR1 SGHAT and CDR2 FQNNGV. CDR3 size: 16 residues. The V segment lost 5 bases and the J segment 4 bases; nucleotides outside the gene matches: 12. CDR3 sequence reads: CASSLLQGIGSDTQYF. CDR3 nucleotides: TGTGCCAGCAGCCTACTACAGGGGATCGGGTCAGATACGCAGTATTTT.

The chain links TRBV30 to TRBJ1-6; TRBD1 is a possible D gene (5 bases). CDR1 and CDR2 (germline): GTSNPN, SVGIG (reference sequence). The germline V and J ends were trimmed by 1 base and 10 bases, with 11 bases remaining between them. The CDR3 spans 13 residues. The CDR3 spells CAWSATAGSPLHF. Written as DNA, the CDR3 is TGTGCCTGGAGTGCCACAGCAGGGTCACCCCTCCACTTT.

The CDR3: CASSTSTGGLNSPLHF. CDR3 nucleotide sequence: TGTGCCAGTAGTACCTCGACGGGAGGGCTGAATTCACCCCTCCACTTT. The gene calls are TRBV19 and TRBJ1-6; the D is unclear. Germline assignment: CDR1 LNHDA and CDR2 SQIVND (reference sequence). The CDR3 spans 16 residues. The germline V and J ends were trimmed by 4 bases and 7 bases, with 17 bases remaining between them.

The V call is TRBV7-9, the J call TRBJ2-3; 11 bases fit TRBD2. Per the germline V gene, CDR1 is SEHNR and CDR2 is FQNEAQ (reference sequence). The CDR3 contains 16 residues. Unmatched junction bases numbered 5, after V lost 3 bases and J lost 3 bases. CDR3: CASSLGTSGPTDTQYF. In nucleotides, the CDR3 is TGTGCCAGCAGCTTGGGGACTAGCGGACCAACAGATACGCAGTATTTT.

The chain has TRBV12-3 or TRBV12-4 and TRBJ1-2, with D unclear. This CDR3 is built from 12 residues. The V and J ends lost 5 bases and 1 base respectively, with 5 bases between them. The CDR3 loop reads CASSDNNYGYTF. The CDR3 DNA follows: TGTGCCAGCAGTGACAATAACTATGGCTACACCTTC.